This entry is about one T cell receptor beta chain. Its specificity is unknown. Assay used: immunoSEQ multiplex PCR; TCRdb lists only in-frame clones, some missing. Seen here are roughly 90,000 clones, roughly 90% observed once, and the top ten hold roughly 5%. This sample is part of a study of T cell responses to AZD1222 COVID-19 vaccine. General study findings and limits: Targeting of unmutated variant regions was reportedly seen in nearly half of spike-specific TCRs. An increase in Spike-specific TCR breadth and depth was observed after two AZD1222 doses.

This CDR3 contains 16 residues. The junction had 6 bases not matched to a gene; V was cut back by 4 bases and J by 0 bases. The V gene's germline CDR1 is KGHSH and CDR2 LQKENI. Sequencing was performed on peripheral blood, taken 28 days after the second AZD1222 dose. This TCR came from an adult who received the AZD1222 COVID-19 vaccine. The gene calls are TRBV18 and TRBJ2-1, with 7 nucleotides matching TRBD2. The CDR3 DNA follows: TGTGCCAGCTCACTCGGGGGGAGGGGCTCCTACAATGAGCAGTTCTTC. It specifies CASSLGGRGSYNEQFF.